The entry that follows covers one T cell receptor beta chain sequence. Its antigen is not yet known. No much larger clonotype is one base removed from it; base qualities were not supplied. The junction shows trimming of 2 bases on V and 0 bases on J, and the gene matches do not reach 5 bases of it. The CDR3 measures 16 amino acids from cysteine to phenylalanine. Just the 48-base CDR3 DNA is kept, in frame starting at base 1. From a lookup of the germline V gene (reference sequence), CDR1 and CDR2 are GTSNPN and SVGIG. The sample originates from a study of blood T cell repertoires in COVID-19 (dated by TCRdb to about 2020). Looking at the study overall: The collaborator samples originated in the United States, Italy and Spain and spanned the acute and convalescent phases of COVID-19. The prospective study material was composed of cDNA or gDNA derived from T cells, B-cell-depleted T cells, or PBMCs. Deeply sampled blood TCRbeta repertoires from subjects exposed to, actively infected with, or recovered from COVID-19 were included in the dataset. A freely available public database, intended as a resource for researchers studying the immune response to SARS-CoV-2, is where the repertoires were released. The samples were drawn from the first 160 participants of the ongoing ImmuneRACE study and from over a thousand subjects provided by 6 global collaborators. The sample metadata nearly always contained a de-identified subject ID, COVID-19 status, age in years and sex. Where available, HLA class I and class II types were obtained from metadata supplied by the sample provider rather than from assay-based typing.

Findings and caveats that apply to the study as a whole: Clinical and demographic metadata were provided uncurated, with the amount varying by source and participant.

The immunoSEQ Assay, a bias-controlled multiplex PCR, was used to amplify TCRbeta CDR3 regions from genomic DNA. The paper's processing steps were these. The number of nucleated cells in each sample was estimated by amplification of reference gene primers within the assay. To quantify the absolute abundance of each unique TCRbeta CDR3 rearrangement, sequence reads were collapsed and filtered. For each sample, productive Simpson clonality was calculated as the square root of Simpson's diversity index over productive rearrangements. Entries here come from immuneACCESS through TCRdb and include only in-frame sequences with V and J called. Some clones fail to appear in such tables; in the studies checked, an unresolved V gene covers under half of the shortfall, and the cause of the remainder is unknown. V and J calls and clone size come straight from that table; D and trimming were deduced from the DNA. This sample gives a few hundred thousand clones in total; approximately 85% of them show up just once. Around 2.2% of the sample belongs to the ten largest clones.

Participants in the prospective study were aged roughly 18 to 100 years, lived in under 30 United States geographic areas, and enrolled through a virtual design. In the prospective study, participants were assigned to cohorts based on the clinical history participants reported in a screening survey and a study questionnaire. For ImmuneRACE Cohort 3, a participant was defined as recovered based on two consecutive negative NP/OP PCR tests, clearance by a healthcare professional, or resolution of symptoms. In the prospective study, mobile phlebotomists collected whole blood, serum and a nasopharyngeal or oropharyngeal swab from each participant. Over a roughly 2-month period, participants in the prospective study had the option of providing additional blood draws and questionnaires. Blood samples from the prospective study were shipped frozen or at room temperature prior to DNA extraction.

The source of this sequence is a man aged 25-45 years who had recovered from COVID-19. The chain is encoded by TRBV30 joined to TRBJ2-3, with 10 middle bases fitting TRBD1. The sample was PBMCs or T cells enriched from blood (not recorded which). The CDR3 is CAWSRQGARSTDTQYF. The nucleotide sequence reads TGTGCCTGGAGTAGACAGGGGGCACGGAGCACAGATACGCAGTATTTT.